This T cell receptor (beta chain) is from a study of control samples from healthy donors and cancer patients. The ends were cut back, 0 bases at V and 5 bases at J, with 5 bases in the middle. In germline, CDR1 is WNHNN, CDR2 SYGVQD (reference sequence). CDR3 length: 13 residues. This table comes from immunoSEQ multiplex PCR, and its TCRdb copy is limited to in-frame clones, with some not included. The table lists 350,000 to 450,000 clones, 80% to 95% of them singletons. This clone was seen a single time. The sequencing sample was made of PBMCs. V usage is TRBV10-1 and J usage is TRBJ2-4; weak D call: TRBD2 (5 bases). The sequence was obtained from a man aged 35-49 years with head and neck cancer. The DNA of the CDR3 is TGCGCCAGCAGTGAGTCCGGGGAAAACATTCAGTACTTC. Its protein product is CASSESGENIQYF.